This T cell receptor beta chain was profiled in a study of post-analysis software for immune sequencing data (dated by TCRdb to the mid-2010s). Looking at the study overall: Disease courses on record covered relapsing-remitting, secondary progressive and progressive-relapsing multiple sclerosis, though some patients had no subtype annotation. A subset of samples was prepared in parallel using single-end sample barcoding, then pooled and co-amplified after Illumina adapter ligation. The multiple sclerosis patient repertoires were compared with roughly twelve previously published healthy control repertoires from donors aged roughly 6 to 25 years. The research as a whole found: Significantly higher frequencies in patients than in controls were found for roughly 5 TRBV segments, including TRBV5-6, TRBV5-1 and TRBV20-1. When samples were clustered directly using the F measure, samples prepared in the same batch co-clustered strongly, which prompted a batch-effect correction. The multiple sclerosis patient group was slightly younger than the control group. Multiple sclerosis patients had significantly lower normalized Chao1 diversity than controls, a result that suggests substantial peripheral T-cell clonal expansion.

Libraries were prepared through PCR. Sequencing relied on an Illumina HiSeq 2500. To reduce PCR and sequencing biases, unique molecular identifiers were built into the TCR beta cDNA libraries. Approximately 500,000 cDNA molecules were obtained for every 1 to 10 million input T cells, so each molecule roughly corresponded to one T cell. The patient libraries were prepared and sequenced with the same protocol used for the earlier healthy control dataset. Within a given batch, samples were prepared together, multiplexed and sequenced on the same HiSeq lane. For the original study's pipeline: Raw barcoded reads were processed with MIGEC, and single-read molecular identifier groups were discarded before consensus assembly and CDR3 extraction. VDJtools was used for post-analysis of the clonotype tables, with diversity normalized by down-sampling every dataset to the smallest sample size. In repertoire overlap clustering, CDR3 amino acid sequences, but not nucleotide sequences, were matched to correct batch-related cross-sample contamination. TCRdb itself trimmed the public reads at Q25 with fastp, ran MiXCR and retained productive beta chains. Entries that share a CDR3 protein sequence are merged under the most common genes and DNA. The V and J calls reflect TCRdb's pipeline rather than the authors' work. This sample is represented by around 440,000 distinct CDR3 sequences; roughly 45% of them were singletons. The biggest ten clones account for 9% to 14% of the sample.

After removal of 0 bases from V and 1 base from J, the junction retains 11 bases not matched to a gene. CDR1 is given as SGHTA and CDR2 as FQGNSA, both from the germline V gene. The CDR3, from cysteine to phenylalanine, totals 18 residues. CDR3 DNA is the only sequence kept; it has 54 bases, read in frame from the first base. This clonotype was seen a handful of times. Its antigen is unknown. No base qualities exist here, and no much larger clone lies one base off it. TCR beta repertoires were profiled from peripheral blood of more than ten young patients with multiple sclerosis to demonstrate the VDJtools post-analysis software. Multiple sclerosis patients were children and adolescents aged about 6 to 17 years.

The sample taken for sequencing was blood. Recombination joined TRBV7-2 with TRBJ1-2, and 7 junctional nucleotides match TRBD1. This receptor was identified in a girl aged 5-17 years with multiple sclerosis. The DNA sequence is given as TGTGCCAGCAGCTTAGCGAGGTTTAGGGACAGACTTAACTATGGCTACACCTTC. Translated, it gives CASSLARFRDRLNYGYTF. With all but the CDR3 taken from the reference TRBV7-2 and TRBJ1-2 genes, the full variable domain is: GAGVSQSPSNKVTEKGKDVELRCDPISGHTALYWYRQSLGQGLEFLIYFQGNSAPDKSGLPSDRFSAERTGGSVSTLTIQRTQQEDSAVYLCASSLARFRDRLNYGYTFGSGTRLTVV.